This is a list of T cell receptor beta chains from one sample in a study of tumor-infiltrating lymphocytes in primary liver carcinoma. MiXCR was run by TCRdb on the multiplex PCR reads, yielding one entry per CDR3 protein. The table lists a few hundred thousand distinct CDR3 sequences, roughly 60% of them singletons. The sequenced material came from peripheral blood. Receptors originate from a woman aged 25 to 39 with primary liver carcinoma and hepatitis B virus infection. CDR3s include the opening cysteine and the closing phenylalanine or tryptophan. D genes are given only for firm matches. Clone size is shown for a subset of rows, as once, few, many or a class of expanded clone.

d_gene	len	v_gene	abundance	j_gene	CDR3aa
NA	14	TRBV29-1	many	TRBJ2-7	CSVIGGGVLNEQYF
NA	14	TRBV4-3	many	TRBJ2-7	CASSQDRTGYEQYF
TRBD2	15	TRBV6-1	NA	TRBJ2-3	CASSGTSGRGDTQYF
NA	12	TRBV6-2/TRBV6-3	few	TRBJ2-7	CASRDYESEQYF
NA	14	TRBV30	NA	TRBJ2-7	CAWARGGSAYEQYF
NA	13	TRBV29-1	many	TRBJ2-2	CSVVRSRTGELFF
NA	13	TRBV6-5	NA	TRBJ1-1	CARSNTGTVEAFF
NA	16	TRBV5-6	few	TRBJ1-5	CASSLAGMISNQPQHF
TRBD2	15	TRBV5-1	few	TRBJ2-3	CASWASGSTTDTQYF
TRBD2	15	TRBV28	NA	TRBJ2-2	CASQEAGTDTGELFF
NA	12	TRBV14	NA	TRBJ2-7	CASSPGTYKQYF
NA	14	TRBV12-3/TRBV12-4	NA	TRBJ1-5	CASSPAGFAQPQHF
TRBD1	15	TRBV6-6	NA	TRBJ2-7	CASSSPGQGIHEQYF
NA	17	TRBV11-2	many	TRBJ2-6	CASSLGTGRTGANVLTF
NA	15	TRBV5-4	few	TRBJ2-2	CASSGFGRRTGELFF
NA	14	TRBV14	NA	TRBJ1-2	CASSLGPANYGYTF
NA	14	TRBV13	few	TRBJ2-2	CASAGRGNTGELFF
TRBD2	16	TRBV6-2/TRBV6-3	NA	TRBJ2-1	CASSSRLAGVGNEQFF
NA	12	TRBV6-2/TRBV6-3	NA	TRBJ1-1	CARSYSFTEAFF
NA	15	TRBV6-6	many	TRBJ2-1	CASRGGQTRGNEQFF
TRBD2	15	TRBV5-4	many	TRBJ2-1	CASSSPGLAGNEQFF
NA	13	TRBV10-3	NA	TRBJ2-2	CAVASLDTGELFF
NA	16	TRBV29-1	NA	TRBJ2-3	CSVAGCKEGSTDTQYF
TRBD2	15	TRBV6-2/TRBV6-3	few	TRBJ2-2	CASSGSGRVTGELFF
NA	14	TRBV25-1	NA	TRBJ1-5	CASSPSFSNQPQHF
NA	12	TRBV5-6	NA	TRBJ2-1	CASSLGRLEQFF
TRBD2	15	TRBV5-4	NA	TRBJ2-1	CASSLDGTSGNKHFF
NA	16	TRBV7-9	NA	TRBJ1-1	CASSLDGVSVNTEAFF
TRBD2	15	TRBV6-1	NA	TRBJ2-5	CASSALTSRKETQYF
NA	12	TRBV29-1	NA	TRBJ2-7	CSIVGRSYEQYF
TRBD1	17	TRBV5-6	NA	TRBJ2-2	CASSLGGTGLAIGELFF
NA	13	TRBV29-1	many	TRBJ1-2	CSVEGPQGYGYTF
TRBD2	14	TRBV6-2/TRBV6-3	NA	TRBJ2-7	CASQLISGSGEQYF